Listed below are T cell receptor beta chains from one sample, sequenced in a study of cytomegalovirus exposure and HLA in healthy donors. Data came from immunoSEQ multiplex PCR; TCRdb stores just in-frame clones and leaves some out. In the table there are around 75,000 clones, about 84% of which are singletons. Sequencing was performed on PBMCs. The receptors were gathered from a middle-aged man in good health and CMV-seronegative. CDR3s include the opening cysteine and the closing phenylalanine or tryptophan. A D gene is named only where the DNA matches it firmly.

D: -; V: TRBV6-1; CDR3: CASTANQRSTEAFF
D: TRBD2; V: TRBV7-9; CDR3: CASSKGLAGASSYNEQFF
D: TRBD1; V: TRBV6-1; CDR3: CASCRTGRNSPLHF
D: -; V: TRBV7-2; CDR3: CASSLETDDF
D: -; V: TRBV19; CDR3: CASSIAGGIGNTIYF
D: -; V: TRBV7-9; CDR3: CASSLAPTGSLSEQYF
D: -; V: TRBV4-1; CDR3: CASSQAMADYNEQFF
D: -; V: TRBV28; CDR3: CASGLPPGSGANVLTF
D: -; V: TRBV27; CDR3: CASKFTGNQPQHF
D: TRBD1; V: TRBV18; CDR3: CASSPPGTGHETQYF
D: -; V: TRBV19; CDR3: CASSIARDSGNTIYF
D: TRBD1; V: TRBV18; CDR3: CASSPPRTGPSVGNTIYF
D: TRBD1; V: TRBV5-1; CDR3: CASSFGDRDNYGYTF
D: -; V: TRBV30; CDR3: CAWQRTAETEAFF
D: -; V: TRBV4-2; CDR3: CASSQGGQGPYEQYF
D: -; V: TRBV7-9; CDR3: CASSRQGEAFF
D: TRBD1; V: TRBV19; CDR3: CASSSQGQAMSGYTF
D: -; V: TRBV5-1; CDR3: CASSLYGESRETQYF
D: -; V: TRBV30; CDR3: CAYQGLGAFF
D: -; V: TRBV6-5; CDR3: CASSYTRGNGYTF
D: -; V: TRBV4-1; CDR3: CASSQDHRGRTDTQYF
D: -; V: TRBV6-5; CDR3: CASSYSFGDNEKLFF
D: -; V: TRBV11-2; CDR3: CASTQTWSRTATNEKLFF
D: -; V: TRBV7-9; CDR3: CASSSTGAGSPLHF
D: -; V: TRBV6-1; CDR3: CASSETVDYGYTF
D: -; V: TRBV7-9; CDR3: CASSLGTANTEAFF
D: -; V: TRBV7-2; CDR3: CASSLQGYSNQPQHF
D: -; V: TRBV7-9; CDR3: CASTGYFNQPQHF
D: TRBD2; V: TRBV2; CDR3: CASRGGRGGAYEQYF
D: -; V: TRBV6-4; CDR3: CASSEERGHYNEQFF
D: TRBD2; V: TRBV9; CDR3: CASSPPGGGAYEQYF
D: -; V: TRBV5-6; CDR3: CASSLAGETQYF
D: -; V: TRBV6-1; CDR3: CASTPFSNQPQHF
D: TRBD1; V: TRBV4-2; CDR3: CASSLQGLSNYGYTF
D: -; V: TRBV11-1; CDR3: CASSPVTGSSYEQYF
D: TRBD1; V: TRBV5-1; CDR3: CASSVGQSSNEKLFF
D: -; V: TRBV7-9; CDR3: CSSSSATGVQPQHF
D: -; V: TRBV30; CDR3: CAWSGVVGTDTQYF
D: -; V: TRBV7-3; CDR3: CASSLRSGNPDTQYF
D: -; V: TRBV6-5; CDR3: CASSYQGSQPQHF
D: -; V: TRBV6-5; CDR3: CASRRQKDTEAFF
D: -; V: TRBV7-2; CDR3: CASSSDGPGYSEQYF
D: -; V: TRBV15; CDR3: CATSRAQDYGYTF
D: TRBD1; V: TRBV10-3; CDR3: CAISEARQGIDYEQYF
D: -; V: TRBV11-3; CDR3: CASSQEGPNEQYF
D: -; V: TRBV6-5; CDR3: CASSYSPGIIYGYTF
D: TRBD1; V: TRBV9; CDR3: CPGTGVTCATNEKLFF
D: -; V: TRBV2; CDR3: CASRSGQAGQNMNTGELFF
D: -; V: TRBV15; CDR3: CATSRQGGGADTQYF
D: -; V: TRBV10-2; CDR3: CASRGLMNTGELFF
D: TRBD1; V: TRBV19; CDR3: CASSIWGTGNTGELFF
D: -; V: TRBV27; CDR3: CASSLETGLQWRKLFF